The 20 T cell receptor beta chains presented below share a single source sample, sequenced in a study of control samples from healthy donors and cancer patients. Measured with immunoSEQ multiplex PCR; TCRdb has only the in-frame clones, and not every one. The table includes about 98,000 clones, just over 90% detected once. Input material: blood. The origin of the receptors is a woman between 18 and 29 years old in good health.

This rearrangement joins TRBV5-8 to TRBJ1-2; D is undetermined. Trimming took 4 bases from V and 4 from J, leaving 5 bases between them. The CDR3 is 11 residues long. Germline V CDR1 and CDR2: SGHTS, YDEGEE. The CDR3 region has the DNA TGTGCCAGCAGCGCTGGCTATGGCTACACCTTC. Its translation: CASSAGYGYTF.

The chain employs TRBV29-1 and TRBJ2-7; D is ambiguous. The CDR3 length is 10 residues. Germline CDR1 SQVTM, CDR2 ANQGSEA. Trimming stripped 5 bases from V and 6 bases from J, with 8 bases between. The CDR3 is CSVRSGEQYF. In DNA, the CDR3 is TGCAGCGTTAGGTCGGGCGAGCAGTACTTC.

There are a few counts of this clone. V usage is TRBV6-2 or TRBV6-3 and J usage is TRBJ1-5; 7 nucleotides line up with TRBD1. V lost 1 base to trimming and J lost 4 bases; unmatched junction nucleotides: 4. The CDR3 contains 15 residues. Germline V gives CDR1 MNHEY, CDR2 SVGEGT. The CDR3 sequence is CASSYWQGGNQPQHF. The CDR3 bases are TGTGCCAGCAGTTACTGGCAGGGGGGGAATCAGCCCCAGCATTTT.

The genes are TRBV5-6 and TRBJ2-7; TRBD1 aligns across 11 bases. V lost 2 bases, J lost 4 bases, and 2 bases stayed unmatched. Per germline, CDR1 SGHDT and CDR2 YYEEEE. CDR3 length: 14 amino acids. CDR3 region: CASSFGTGGYEQYF. The DNA for the CDR3 is TGTGCCAGCAGCTTCGGGACAGGGGGGTACGAGCAGTACTTC.

This rearrangement joins TRBV5-1 to TRBJ1-1; no clear D. Trimming left V 0 bases short and J 0 bases short, with 6 bases between. Looked up from germline, CDR1 is SGHRS and CDR2 is YFSETQ. The CDR3 is 14 amino acids. The CDR3 region is CASSLGRVNTEAFF. The CDR3 DNA is TGCGCCAGCAGCTTGGGTAGGGTGAACACTGAAGCTTTCTTT. The full variable domain, with the rest looked up from reference TRBV5-1 and TRBJ1-1, is KAGVTQTPRYLIKTRGQQVTLSCSPISGHRSVSWYQQTPGQGLQFLFEYFSETQRNKGNFPGRFSGRQFSNSRSEMNVSTLELGDSALYLCASSLGRVNTEAFFGQGTRLTVV.

The J gene is TRBJ1-2, the V gene TRBV7-9; the D is unclear. With 5 bases removed from V and 4 bases from J, the gap between germline ends came to 11 bases. This CDR3 is built from 13 residues. CDR1 is SEHNR, CDR2 FQNEAQ, per germline (reference sequence). CDR3: CASSRSEGYGYTF. The CDR3 nucleotides are TGTGCCAGCAGCCGCTCCGAGGGCTATGGCTACACCTTC. Variable domain in full (rest from reference TRBV7-9 and TRBJ1-2): DTGVSQNPRHKITKRGQNVTFRCDPISEHNRLYWYRQTLGQGPEFLTYFQNEAQLEKSRLLSDRFSAERPKGSFSTLEIQRTEQGDSAMYLCASSRSEGYGYTFGSGTRLTVV.

The chain is built from TRBV7-6 and TRBJ2-2; D tentatively reads TRBD1 or TRBD2 (5 bases each). Germline V gives CDR1 SGHVS, CDR2 FNYEAQ. This CDR3 comprises 17 residues. The V and J ends lost 1 base and 0 bases respectively, with 12 bases between them. CDR3 bases: TGTGCCAGCAGCTTAGTAGGGGACCCTACGAACACCGGGGAGCTGTTTTTT. It specifies CASSLVGDPTNTGELFF.

The rearrangement joins TRBV6-2 or TRBV6-3 to TRBJ2-7; 8 bases line up with TRBD1. The germline CDR1 and CDR2 sequences are MNHEY and SVGEGT. V gave up 4 bases and J gave up 6 bases; unmatched junction bases: 11. This CDR3 spans 15 amino acids. The CDR3 here is CASSSTGGPPGEQYF. For the CDR3, the DNA is TGTGCCAGCAGTTCCACAGGGGGGCCCCCGGGCGAGCAGTACTTC.

V usage is TRBV7-8 and J usage is TRBJ1-5, with a tentative D call TRBD1 (5 bases). CDR1 is SGHVS, CDR2 FQNEAQ, per germline. V gave up 7 bases and J gave up 1 base, with 11 bases separating them. This CDR3 has 14 residues. CDR3 nucleotides: TGTGCCAGCAATCAAGGGGCCAGCAATCAGCCCCAGCATTTT. This codes for CASNQGASNQPQHF. Combining the CDR3 with reference TRBV7-8 and TRBJ1-5 gives the whole variable domain GAGVSQSPRYKVAKRGQDVALRCDPISGHVSLFWYQQALGQGPEFLTYFQNEAQLDKSGLPSDRFFAERPEGSVSTLKIQRTQQEDSAVYLCASNQGASNQPQHFGDGTRLSIL.

The rearrangement links TRBV19 to TRBJ1-1; 7 bases are a match to TRBD1. V was clipped by 6 bases and J by 4 bases; unmatched bases: 8. Germline CDR1 LNHDA, CDR2 SQIVND (reference sequence). The CDR3 extends over 14 amino acids. CDR3 amino acids: CASRGDSFLTEAFF. As DNA, the CDR3 is TGTGCCAGTAGGGGGGACAGTTTTCTCACTGAAGCTTTCTTT.

The chain is built from TRBV5-4 and TRBJ1-1; D not resolved. The CDR3 sequence is 14 residues long. Trimming took 0 bases from V and 5 from J, leaving 11 bases between them. CDR1 and CDR2 (germline): SGHNT, YYREEE (reference sequence). The CDR3 sequence: CASSLVGLETEAFF. In DNA, the CDR3 is TGTGCCAGCAGCTTGGTGGGCTTGGAAACTGAAGCTTTCTTT.

The V and J genes are TRBV29-1 and TRBJ1-1, with 8 positions matching TRBD1. Germline CDR1 SQVTM, CDR2 ANQGSEA. The CDR3 length is 15 residues. V was pared by 0 bases and J by 2 bases, with 5 bases of the junction left unmatched. The CDR3 loop reads CSVEEDRVPNTEAFF. In DNA, the CDR3 is TGCAGCGTTGAAGAGGACAGGGTCCCTAACACTGAAGCTTTCTTT.

The chain joins TRBV12-3 or TRBV12-4 to TRBJ2-2; D gene uncertain. The V and J ends lost 4 bases and 4 bases respectively, with 7 bases between them. The CDR3 consists of 13 residues. The DNA for the CDR3 is TGTGCCAGCAGTTCTTACTCCACCGGGGAGCTGTTTTTT. Protein: CASSSYSTGELFF.

This clone was counted between two and nine times. This chain uses TRBV27 with TRBJ2-1, with D hard to call. CDR1 and CDR2 from the germline V gene are MNHEY and SMNVEV (reference sequence). CDR3 length: 14 amino acids. Trimming stripped 4 bases from V and 7 bases from J, with 14 bases between. The CDR3 spells CASSSDGIWNEQFF. DNA for the CDR3: TGTGCCAGCAGTTCCGACGGAATATGGAATGAGCAGTTCTTC.

CDR3 coding DNA: TGTGCCAGCAGCGCGTATTCAAACCCCGGGACAGCCCAAGAGACCCAGTACTTC. Its protein is CASSAYSNPGTAQETQYF. This chain joins TRBV9 and TRBJ2-5, with TRBD1 matching 7 bases. Germline assignment: CDR1 SGDLS and CDR2 YYNGEE. V lost 3 bases to trimming and J lost 1 base; unmatched junction nucleotides: 15. The CDR3 is 18 residues long.

V and J are TRBV5-4 and TRBJ1-6; tentatively, D is TRBD1 (5 bases). V lost 2 bases and J 6 bases, leaving 12 bases between the germline ends. Germline-derived CDR1 and CDR2 are SGHNT and YYREEE (reference sequence). The CDR3 runs 15 residues. The CDR3 sequence is CASSLTTVPNSPLHF. DNA of the CDR3: TGTGCCAGCAGCTTAACGACAGTACCTAATTCACCCCTCCACTTT.

The genes are TRBV21-1 and TRBJ2-5; the table's TRBD1 call for D was not verified on the DNA. TRBV21-1 is a listed pseudogene. The CDR3 has 13 amino acids. The CDR3 loop is CASSVDREETQYF. CDR3 DNA sequence: TGTGCCAGCAGCGTCGACAGGGAAGAGACCCAGTACTTC.

The chain carries TRBV5-1 and TRBJ2-3; 7 bases align to TRBD2. The CDR3 has 16 residues. V dropped 0 bases and J dropped 0; count of bases not matched to a gene: 4. Per germline, CDR1 SGHRS and CDR2 YFSETQ. CDR3 sequence reads: CASSLGGGGSTDTQYF. CDR3 bases: TGCGCCAGCAGCTTGGGCGGCGGGGGAAGCACAGATACGCAGTATTTT.

J is TRBJ2-3 and V is TRBV6-5; D not certain. V was pared by 0 bases and J by 12 bases, with 7 bases between. Germline CDR1 and CDR2: MNHEY and SVGAGI. The CDR3 covers 11 residues. Here the CDR3 DNA reads TGTGCCAGCAGTTACTCGGGATCCCAGTATTTT. Protein product: CASSYSGSQYF.

The V gene is TRBV7-2, the J gene TRBJ2-5; weak D call: TRBD2 (5 bases). Germline-derived CDR1 and CDR2 are SGHTA and FQGNSA. Trimming stripped 5 bases from V and 3 bases from J, with 10 bases between. This CDR3 is built from 13 residues. CDR3 amino acids: CASSLKREETQYF. The CDR3 bases are TGTGCCAGCAGCCTGAAGAGGGAAGAGACCCAGTACTTC.